This TCR beta chain was identified during a study of cytomegalovirus exposure and HLA in healthy donors. Study-wide findings and caveats: Most TCR sequences proved rare, with some public TCRs found in many donors. A later analysis reported that several of the most significant clusters appeared to be linked to common viral pathogens, among them Epstein-Barr virus. Later, an analysis showed that TCR beta chains associated with HLA were more clonally expanded than others that were equally common. Researchers reportedly found TCR beta sequences accurately predicted most subjects' HLA-A and HLA-B alleles.

Germline V lookup: CDR1 SGHDT, CDR2 YYEEEE. The CDR3 length is 15 residues. The ends were cut back, 0 bases at V and 8 bases at J, with 18 bases in the middle. About this clone itself: Its antigen remains unidentified.

Both 60 Vbeta primers and 13 Jbeta primers went into the PCR. TCRdb keeps only in-frame clones here, not all; method: immunoSEQ multiplex PCR. This table has over 100,000 clones, about three quarters appearing once. The clonotype was recovered from a man between 60 and 75 years old in good health and CMV-seropositive. This chain links TRBV5-6 with TRBJ2-7; D call uncertain. Material for sequencing was PBMCs. The CDR3 here is CASSLANAGFLKQYF. The DNA for the CDR3 is TGTGCCAGCAGCTTGGCGAACGCAGGATTTCTCAAGCAGTACTTC.